This TCR beta chain is drawn from a study of technical replicates of blood from a handful of donors. Measured with immunoSEQ multiplex PCR; TCRdb has only the in-frame clones, and not every one. The data contain about 62,000 clones, roughly nine tenths of them singletons. V shed 0 bases and J shed 3 bases, with 8 bases lying between them. CDR1 is SGHRS and CDR2 is YFSETQ in the germline V gene. CDR3 length: 14 amino acids. The genes are TRBV5-1 and TRBJ2-3, with TRBD2 as a possible D gene (5 bases). The material sequenced was PBMCs. The sequence was obtained from a human donor in good health. Some clones in this sample may be carry-over from other donors' samples. CDR3 loop: CASSLERATDTQYF. In nucleotides, the CDR3 is TGCGCCAGCAGCTTGGAGAGGGCGACAGATACGCAGTATTTT.